Each of the 27 T cell receptor beta chains below was sequenced from the same sample in a study of early T cells in non-severe SARS-CoV-2 infection. TCRdb re-derived calls from the 5' RACE reads in MiXCR, one entry per CDR3 protein. The sample shows around 68,000 distinct CDR3 sequences, approximately 5.9% of them seen only once. This material consisted of whole blood, taken at baseline. The source of these receptors is an adult who was a healthcare worker with PCR-confirmed SARS-CoV-2 infection or an uninfected control (not recorded which).

This clonotype was counted only a few times. The rearrangement uses TRBV19 and TRBJ1-2; D is unclear. The V gene's germline CDR1 is LNHDA and CDR2 SQIVND (reference sequence). The CDR3 extends over 14 amino acids. Trimming removed 8 bases from V and 8 bases from J, with 21 bases in between. CDR3 DNA sequence: TGTGCCAGTTCTTCGGACGCTTACTTAACAGGCTACACCTTC. This encodes CASSSDAYLTGYTF.

The gene calls are TRBV4-2 and TRBJ2-3; TRBD1 might be the D (5 bases). Per germline, CDR1 LGHNA and CDR2 YNFKEQ. Trimming cost V 4 bases and J 0 bases, with 17 bases left between them. The CDR3 runs 17 residues. In nucleotides, the CDR3 is TGTGCCAGCAGCCTTACTCCAGGGCCCCGGAGCACAGATACGCAGTATTTT. It is translated as CASSLTPGPRSTDTQYF.

This clonotype came up a few times. The chain joins TRBV7-6 to TRBJ2-3, with D unclear. CDR3 length: 13 amino acids. V lost 0 bases and J lost 5, with 6 bases in between. Per germline, CDR1 SGHVS and CDR2 FNYEAQ. Here the CDR3 DNA reads TGTGCCAGCAGCTTAGCGATGAAAGATACGCAGTATTTT. As protein: CASSLAMKDTQYF.

In regard to this clonotype: One end of the junction varies from germline; a read error may be responsible. The chain is built from TRBV5-1 and TRBJ2-7; 9 bases are shared with TRBD1. Germline lookup yields CDR1 SGHRS and CDR2 YFSETQ. The CDR3 length is 14 residues. The CDR3 DNA follows: TGCGCCAGCAGCTCGGACAGGGGCTCCTACGAGCAGCACTTC. Translation: CASSSDRGSYEQHF.

This rearrangement joins TRBV3-1 to TRBJ2-7; no definite D call. The CDR3 loop spans 15 amino acids. Germline CDR1 and CDR2: LGHDT and YNNKEL (reference sequence). Deletions cut 4 bases from V and 0 bases from J, with 13 bases between. The CDR3 bases are TGTGCCAGCAGCCTCTCGAGCGCGAGCTCCTACGAGCAGTACTTC. As protein: CASSLSSASSYEQYF.

This clonotype was seen repeatedly, ten times or more. The V and J genes are TRBV7-9 and TRBJ2-6; TRBD1 agrees at 10 bases. CDR1 is SEHNR and CDR2 is FQNEAQ in the germline V gene (reference sequence). Trimming at V came to 5 bases and at J to 0 bases, leaving 10 bases not matched to a gene. CDR3 length equals 19 residues. CDR3 DNA sequence: TGTGCCAGCAGCCAGAAGGGACAGGGGCTCCTCTCTGGGGCCAACGTCCTGACTTTC. Its protein product is CASSQKGQGLLSGANVLTF.

The J gene is TRBJ2-6, the V gene TRBV20-1; maybe TRBD2 (5 bases). V was trimmed by 5 bases and J by 4 bases, leaving 12 bases between them. The germline gives CDR1 DFQATT, CDR2 SNEGSKA (reference sequence). The CDR3 runs to 14 residues. CDR3 amino acids: CSAPISGGANVLTF. CDR3 DNA sequence: TGCAGTGCTCCAATCTCGGGAGGGGCCAACGTCCTGACTTTC.

In this sample, this clonotype turned up many times. V usage is TRBV28 and J usage is TRBJ2-2; possible D gene TRBD2, 6 bases. Trimming stripped 7 bases from V and 0 bases from J, with 12 bases between. This CDR3 contains 15 residues. Germline V CDR1 and CDR2: MDHEN, SYDVKM. The CDR3 DNA follows: TGTGCCAGCAAACTTAGCGGAACGAACACCGGGGAGCTGTTTTTT. It is translated as CASKLSGTNTGELFF.

The rearrangement links TRBV28 to TRBJ2-7; D is unclear. CDR3 length: 15 amino acids. The ends were cut back, 6 bases at V and 3 bases at J, with 18 bases in the middle. CDR1 MDHEN and CDR2 SYDVKM come from the germline V gene. This CDR3 reads CASRRPPAPHYEQYF. CDR3 bases: TGTGCCAGCAGAAGACCCCCCGCTCCCCACTACGAGCAGTACTTC.

A few counts support this clonotype. The gene calls are TRBV6-5 and TRBJ2-1; no clear D gene. The V gene lost 4 bases and the J gene lost 2 bases, with 9 bases spanning the gap. The CDR3 covers 14 residues. Germline CDR1 MNHEY, CDR2 SVGAGI. The CDR3 region has the DNA TGTGCCAGCAGTTCCCGCGGAACCTACAATGAGCAGTTCTTC. Protein sequence: CASSSRGTYNEQFF.

At least ten counts were recorded for this clonotype. The chain links TRBV29-1 to TRBJ1-2; 7 bases align to TRBD1. The CDR3 length is 13 residues. CDR1 and CDR2 from the germline V gene are SQVTM and ANQGSEA. The CDR3 loop is CTDRDAVNYGYTF. CDR3 DNA sequence: TGCACCGACAGGGACGCTGTTAACTATGGCTACACCTTC.

The chain has TRBV5-1 and TRBJ2-7; no clear D gene. Germline V gives CDR1 SGHRS, CDR2 YFSETQ. V was shortened by 0 bases and J by 3 bases, with 7 bases between the two germline ends. The CDR3 loop spans 13 amino acids. The CDR3, as DNA: TGCGCCAGCAGCTTGGACCCGGACTACGAGCAGTACTTC. Amino acid sequence: CASSLDPDYEQYF.

The J gene is TRBJ1-1, the V gene TRBV5-6; a weak D match, TRBD1 (5 bases). CDR1 and CDR2 from the germline V gene are SGHDT and YYEEEE. Deletions cut 4 bases from V and 10 bases from J, with 11 bases between. This CDR3 spans 11 amino acids. The CDR3 sequence is CASSSGTLAFF. The CDR3 DNA reads TGTGCCAGCAGCAGCGGGACTCTAGCTTTCTTT.

This clonotype was counted at least ten times. The chain carries TRBV5-1 and TRBJ2-3, with unresolved D. The CDR3 is 13 residues long. CDR1 is SGHRS, CDR2 YFSETQ, per germline. V lost 0 bases and J lost 5, with 7 bases in between. This CDR3 reads CASSLARLDTQYF. Here the CDR3 DNA reads TGCGCCAGCAGCTTGGCCAGGCTAGATACGCAGTATTTT.

This clonotype was counted at least ten times. The J gene is TRBJ2-7, the V gene TRBV28, with TRBD2 matching 10 bases. V lost 6 bases, J lost 0 bases, and 2 bases stayed unmatched. The germline CDR1 and CDR2 sequences are MDHEN and SYDVKM. The CDR3 has 14 residues. CDR3: CASRSSGSSYEQYF. Here the CDR3 DNA reads TGTGCCAGCAGATCTAGCGGGAGCTCCTACGAGCAGTACTTC.

This clonotype was counted at least ten times. The chain links TRBV5-1 to TRBJ2-5, with 12 bases identical to TRBD2. This CDR3 spans 15 amino acids. Germline-derived CDR1 and CDR2 are SGHRS and YFSETQ. After removal of 4 bases from V and 4 bases from J, the junction contained 5 bases not matched to a gene. The CDR3 sequence is CASSPGLAGRETQYF. The CDR3 bases are TGCGCCAGCAGCCCCGGACTAGCGGGAAGAGAGACCCAGTACTTC.

The chain links TRBV20-1 to TRBJ2-4; TRBD2 aligns across 11 bases. Germline values: CDR1 DFQATT, CDR2 SNEGSKA (reference sequence). V lost 2 bases and J lost 0; bases outside the gene matches: 18. The CDR3 consists of 21 residues. The DNA for the CDR3 is TGCAGTGCTAGACCATATTCCGCCGGGACTAGCGGAGATCTAGCCAAAAACATTCAGTACTTC. This sequence encodes CSARPYSAGTSGDLAKNIQYF.

The chain links TRBV2 to TRBJ2-3, with D possibly being TRBD2 (5 bases). This CDR3 spans 13 amino acids. Per germline, CDR1 SNHLY and CDR2 FYNNEI. The V end lost 4 bases, the J end lost 1 base, and 6 bases lay between the germline ends. The CDR3 DNA follows: TGTGCCAGCAGTGTCGGGGGCACAGATACGCAGTATTTT. Residues: CASSVGGTDTQYF.

This clonotype occurred many times. The gene calls are TRBV10-3 and TRBJ2-7, with 11 bases that match TRBD2. The V segment lost 6 bases and the J segment 4 bases; nucleotides outside the gene matches: 8. Germline V CDR1 and CDR2: ENHRY, SYGVKD. The CDR3 is 15 residues long. The CDR3 region has the DNA TGTGCCATCAGCACTAGACTAGCGGGACGGTACGAGCAGTACTTC. Its protein is CAISTRLAGRYEQYF.

The CDR3 protein is CASTLASGDPKQFF. The CDR3 nucleotides read TGTGCCAGCACACTGGCTAGCGGGGATCCCAAGCAGTTCTTC. The chain combines TRBV2 with TRBJ2-1, with 9 bases aligning to TRBD2. Germline CDR1 SNHLY, CDR2 FYNNEI. There are 14 residues in the CDR3. V lost 7 bases, J lost 11 bases, and 12 bases stayed unmatched.

This clonotype was seen repeatedly, ten times or more. V and J are TRBV6-6 and TRBJ1-4; a weak D match, TRBD1 (5 bases). CDR3 size: 16 residues. V gave up 0 bases and J gave up 7 bases, with 15 bases separating them. Germline V CDR1 and CDR2: MNHNY, SVGAGI (reference sequence). The CDR3 coding sequence is TGTGCCAGCAGTTACTCGAAGGCGGGGCGGGGTGAAAAACTGTTTTTT. This translates into CASSYSKAGRGEKLFF.

The chain couples TRBV27 to TRBJ2-7; D perhaps matches TRBD2 (5 bases). Germline V gene sequence: CDR1 MNHEY, CDR2 SMNVEV (reference sequence). This CDR3 spans 13 amino acids. V was cut by 8 bases and J by 3 bases, with 14 bases left in between. The CDR3 is CASGSEAFYEQYF. CDR3 coding DNA: TGTGCCAGCGGTAGCGAGGCATTCTACGAGCAGTACTTC.

This clonotype was seen repeatedly, ten times or more. The chain is built from TRBV11-3 and TRBJ2-7; no clear D gene. Looked up from germline, CDR1 is SGHNT and CDR2 is YENEEA. The V and J ends lost 0 bases and 0 bases respectively, with 12 bases between them. This CDR3 has 16 amino acids. The CDR3 here is CASSLDLWQPSYEQYF. The CDR3 DNA sequence: TGTGCCAGCAGCTTAGATCTTTGGCAGCCCTCCTACGAGCAGTACTTC.

This clonotype was counted only a few times. The chain combines TRBV28 with TRBJ2-7; TRBD1 matches 7 bases. The germline V gene has CDR1 MDHEN and CDR2 SYDVKM. The CDR3 extends over 16 amino acids. J was trimmed by 2 bases and V by 4 bases; bases with no gene match: 11. Here the CDR3 DNA reads TGTGCCAGCAGTTCGTTGGGACAGAAGCTAACCTACGAGCAGTACTTC. It specifies CASSSLGQKLTYEQYF.

There are a few counts of this clonotype. The V call is TRBV4-2, the J call TRBJ2-1; D is uncertain. Trimming cost V 1 base and J 2 bases, with 9 bases left between them. This CDR3 contains 15 residues. Germline loops: CDR1 LGHNA, CDR2 YNFKEQ. The CDR3 region is CASSQGRPTYNEQFF. The CDR3, as DNA: TGTGCCAGCAGCCAAGGACGGCCGACCTACAATGAGCAGTTCTTC.

This clonotype appeared many times. The V and J genes are TRBV25-1 and TRBJ1-1; D call uncertain. The CDR3 contains 13 residues. Germline CDR1 reads MGHDK; CDR2 reads SYGVNS. V dropped 7 bases and J dropped 6 bases, with 15 bases sitting between them. The CDR3 nucleotides are TGTGCCAGCAAGTGGGCAGAGGGCCCTGAAGCTTTCTTT. The encoded protein is CASKWAEGPEAFF.

The chain carries TRBV12-3 or TRBV12-4 and TRBJ2-5; 8 nucleotides align to TRBD2. The V gene end was trimmed by 6 bases and the J gene end by 0 bases; junction bases not matched to a gene: 3. The CDR3 sequence is 14 residues long. The CDR3 region is CASRETSDQETQYF. The CDR3 nucleotides are TGTGCCAGCAGGGAGACTAGCGACCAAGAGACCCAGTACTTC.